This record looks at one T cell receptor (beta chain) sequence and its context. What it binds is unknown. Deletions cut 5 bases from V and 2 bases from J, with 7 bases between. The CDR3 has 14 amino acids. Germline V gene lookup returns CDR1 MNHEY and CDR2 SVGEGT. This sample is part of a study of identical twins. Study observations and caveats: Models underpredicted monozygotic twin sharing of out-of-frame TCR alpha.

With template switching, a universal primer site was added, and the cDNA carried unique molecular identifiers. TCRdb itself ran the 5' RACE reads through MiXCR, one entry per CDR3 protein. Of about 520,000 distinct CDR3 sequences listed, 22% were seen once; the top ten hold roughly 0.91%. These sequences were also reported in another study, on T cells expressing NK-cell markers. That paper notes: These clonotypes additionally ranked first within the CD3+CD56-NKG2C+ fraction of four donors.

The V gene is TRBV6-2 or TRBV6-3, the J gene TRBJ2-6; D is possibly TRBD2 (5 bases). This TCR was recovered from a woman younger than 30 in good health. The sample taken for sequencing was CD4+ T cells sorted from blood. In DNA, the CDR3 is TGTGCCAGCAGTGAGGGAACTGGGGCCAACGTCCTGACTTTC. Protein product: CASSEGTGANVLTF.